The sequence of this T cell receptor (beta chain) was determined in a study of cytomegalovirus exposure and HLA in healthy donors. Findings and limits, study-wide: Equally common other TCR beta chains were less clonally expanded than HLA-associated ones, a later analysis found.

Comment on this clone: What it recognizes is unknown.

60 Vbeta and 13 Jbeta primers were used in PCR. Clones were read by immunoSEQ multiplex PCR, and TCRdb kept only the in-frame ones, dropping some. The sample includes 150,000 to 200,000 clones, roughly four fifths of them seen just once. In germline, CDR1 is DFQATT, CDR2 SNEGSKA (reference sequence). V shed 7 bases and J shed 4 bases, with 10 bases lying between them. The CDR3 has 11 residues. This rearrangement joins TRBV20-1 to TRBJ1-1, with D tentatively TRBD1 (5 bases). Sequences were obtained from PBMCs. This TCR was recovered from a woman in her late teens or twenties in good health and CMV-seropositive. The CDR3 DNA follows: TGCAGTGTATCAGGGCTCACTGAAGCTTTCTTT. It encodes CSVSGLTEAFF.